This TCR beta chain was profiled in a study of early T cells in non-severe SARS-CoV-2 infection. Study information: Bulk RNA from unsorted whole blood was sequenced; chains were unpaired. Overall study findings and caveats: Anti-spike CD8 responses were favored by VDJdb matching, which missed private and CD4 specificities.

Germline values: CDR1 SEHNR, CDR2 FQNEAQ (reference sequence). The CDR3 is 14 amino acids. With 5 bases removed from V and 1 base from J, the gap between germline ends came to 11 bases. Concerning this clonotype itself: The antigen remains unidentified.

Unique molecular identifiers were added to individual cDNA molecules. Via MiXCR, TCRdb re-called the 5' RACE reads, giving one row per CDR3 protein. The sample lists over 50,000 distinct CDR3 sequences, more than 12% seen once, with more than 8.5% in the top ten. This clonotype was sampled from an adult who was a healthcare worker with PCR-confirmed SARS-CoV-2 infection or an uninfected control (not recorded which). The sequenced sample was whole blood, obtained at baseline. The chain employs TRBV7-9 and TRBJ1-1, with D tentatively TRBD1 (6 bases). In nucleotides, the CDR3 is TGTGCCAGCAGCCATGGGACAAGGAACACTGAAGCTTTCTTT. Its translation is CASSHGTRNTEAFF.